This T cell receptor beta chain was recorded in a study of early T cells in non-severe SARS-CoV-2 infection. Germline values: CDR1 DFQATT, CDR2 SNEGSKA (reference sequence). Trimming removed 3 bases at V and 4 bases at J, with 9 bases between. There are 13 residues in the CDR3. TCRdb called the 5' RACE reads again in MiXCR, with one record for every CDR3 protein. The table lists over 90,000 distinct CDR3 sequences, about an eighth of them singletons. This sequence joins TRBV20-1 and TRBJ2-2, with D unresolved. Sample: whole blood. The sequence was collected from an adult who was a healthcare worker with PCR-confirmed SARS-CoV-2 infection or an uninfected control (not recorded which). The CDR3 is CSASSISTGELFF. CDR3 DNA sequence: TGCAGTGCTAGCTCCATCTCCACCGGGGAGCTGTTTTTT.